The entry that follows covers one TCR beta chain sequence. Its target is not known. The PCR used 60 Vbeta and 13 Jbeta primers. The assay was immunoSEQ multiplex PCR, and TCRdb's table has in-frame clones only and misses some. The sample lists 130,000 to 150,000 clones, around two thirds occurring once. These data come from a study of cytomegalovirus exposure and HLA in healthy donors. All donors participated as healthy donors of bone marrow. Regarding the study as a whole: Associated with HLA alleles at 0.05 false discovery rate in a later analysis were over 15,000 TCR beta sequences. In a later analysis, productive TCRs from donors in an Asian-associated ancestry cluster reportedly carried fewer N-insertions than the cohort mean. When presence/absence was analysed, sequencing depth was taken to be roughly uniform across donors.

The CDR3 length is 16 residues. CDR1 is MNHEY, CDR2 SMNVEV, per germline (reference sequence). Deletions cut 2 bases from V and 0 bases from J, with 12 bases between. The TCR comes from a young man in good health and CMV-seropositive. Sequencing used PBMCs. V usage is TRBV27 and J usage is TRBJ2-3; D not certain. CDR3 region: CASSLPILSSTDTQYF. Here the CDR3 DNA reads TGTGCCAGCAGTTTACCTATCCTAAGTAGCACAGATACGCAGTATTTT.